One and the same sample provided the 19 T cell receptor beta chains below, sequenced in a study of T cell repertoires in cytomegalovirus infection. TCRdb re-called the reads with MiXCR, one entry per CDR3 protein. The profile shows approximately 750,000 distinct CDR3 sequences, 35% to 45% of them singletons. What was sequenced was PBMCs. The receptors were gathered from a human donor in good health (CMV status not recorded). Some clones in this sample may be carry-over from other donors' samples.

The sample holds a few counts of this clonotype. The chain carries TRBV11-3 and TRBJ1-2; the match to TRBD1 covers 8 bases. Germline V CDR1 and CDR2: SGHNT, YENEEA. V trimming: 3 bases; J trimming: 4 bases; junction bases outside the gene matches: 19. The CDR3 loop spans 19 amino acids. The CDR3 DNA follows: TGTGCCAGCAGCTTTGATCCCGGGACAGGTTTCTATAGAGTCTATGGCTACACCTTC. Translating it yields CASSFDPGTGFYRVYGYTF.

The rearrangement joins TRBV10-3 to TRBJ2-7; no firm D call. This CDR3 spans 15 amino acids. Deletions cut 3 bases from V and 6 bases from J, with 18 bases between. Germline CDR1 and CDR2: ENHRY and SYGVKD. CDR3 sequence (DNA): TGTGCCATCAGTGACGGGCAGTTTGACCTCCCCGAGCAGTACTTC. As protein: CAISDGQFDLPEQYF.

The chain employs TRBV28 and TRBJ2-7; D may be TRBD2 (6 bases). Germline assignment: CDR1 MDHEN and CDR2 SYDVKM. Trimming removed 5 bases from V and 2 bases from J, with 13 bases in between. The CDR3 consists of 14 residues. The CDR3 region is CASSPRDLTYEQYF. The CDR3 DNA reads TGTGCCAGCAGTCCCCGGGACTTAACCTACGAGCAGTACTTC.

This clonotype was observed a few times. The J gene is TRBJ2-5, the V gene TRBV4-1, with D tentatively TRBD1 (5 bases). CDR3 length: 15 amino acids. V shed 3 bases and J shed 2 bases, with 13 bases lying between them. The germline CDR1 and CDR2 sequences are MGHRA and YSYEKL. The CDR3 bases are TGCGCCAGCAGCCAGAGATTTACAGGTCAAGAGACCCAGTACTTC. This codes for CASSQRFTGQETQYF.

This clonotype has more than one count but fewer than ten. The V call is TRBV7-2, the J call TRBJ2-5, with TRBD2 identical over 15 bases. In germline, CDR1 is SGHTA, CDR2 FQGNSA. V was pared by 5 bases and J by 5 bases, with 6 bases of the junction left unmatched. This CDR3 region has 16 residues. The CDR3 nucleotides read TGTGCCAGCAGCCGCGGACTAGCGGGAGGGGCGGAGACCCAGTACTTC. Translating it yields CASSRGLAGGAETQYF.

J is TRBJ1-6 and V is TRBV25-1; the D is unclear. Trimming left V 3 bases short and J 10 bases short, with 4 bases between. Germline CDR1 MGHDK, CDR2 SYGVNS. The CDR3 spans 11 residues. The CDR3 spells CASSDGSPLHF. The CDR3 DNA sequence: TGTGCCAGCAGTGATGGATCACCCCTCCACTTT.

This clonotype appeared a few times. The CDR3 is CAWSVRSGSYNEQFF. The CDR3 region has the DNA TGTGCCTGGAGTGTAAGGAGCGGCTCCTACAATGAGCAGTTCTTC. The J gene is TRBJ2-1, the V gene TRBV30; a weak D match, TRBD2 (5 bases). V shed 0 bases and J shed 0 bases, with 9 bases lying between them. Germline V gives CDR1 GTSNPN, CDR2 SVGIG (reference sequence). There are 15 residues in the CDR3.

The chain employs TRBV28 and TRBJ1-2; D is perhaps TRBD1 (6 bases). With 2 bases removed from V and 5 bases from J, the gap between germline ends came to 12 bases. The CDR3 extends over 14 amino acids. Germline assignment: CDR1 MDHEN and CDR2 SYDVKM. In nucleotides, the CDR3 is TGTGCCAGCAGTTTACCTATACAGGGTTATGGCTACACCTTC. Translation gives CASSLPIQGYGYTF.

This clonotype was found a few times. The chain couples TRBV19 to TRBJ2-2; D not resolved. CDR1 is LNHDA and CDR2 is SQIVND in the germline V gene (reference sequence). The germline V and J ends were trimmed by 9 bases and 4 bases, with 18 bases remaining between them. CDR3 length: 15 residues. The CDR3 protein is CASRRVAGVTGELFF. The CDR3 nucleotides are TGTGCCAGCCGTCGGGTAGCCGGAGTCACCGGGGAGCTGTTTTTT.

This clonotype has a count of ten or more. V and J are TRBV4-2 and TRBJ1-2; 7 bases line up with TRBD1. Germline loops: CDR1 LGHNA, CDR2 YNFKEQ. With V trimmed by 4 bases and J by 0 bases, 2 bases remained unmatched. The CDR3 sequence is 14 residues long. CDR3 in DNA: TGTGCCAGCAGCCCCGGGACAGCTAACTATGGCTACACCTTC. It yields the protein CASSPGTANYGYTF.

This clonotype was seen only once. This chain connects TRBV19 to TRBJ1-1; perhaps TRBD1 as D (5 bases). With 8 bases removed from V and 1 base from J, the gap between germline ends came to 17 bases. This CDR3 region has 15 residues. Germline CDR1 reads LNHDA; CDR2 reads SQIVND (reference sequence). The CDR3 bases are TGTGCCAGTGGCCCCAGGGCGGGGACGAACACTGAAGCTTTCTTT. It codes for CASGPRAGTNTEAFF.

This chain connects TRBV12-3 or TRBV12-4 to TRBJ1-2; D possibly corresponds to TRBD1 (6 bases). Deletions cut 8 bases from V and 0 bases from J, with 13 bases between. The CDR3 is 14 residues long. The CDR3 nucleotides are TGTGCCAGCCGGGGGGCGTTCTCTAACTATGGCTACACCTTC. Protein: CASRGAFSNYGYTF.

The genes are TRBV15 and TRBJ1-2; TRBD1 might be the D (6 bases). This CDR3 spans 16 amino acids. Trimming took 1 base from V and 1 from J, leaving 13 bases between them. Germline CDR1 LNHNV, CDR2 YYDKDF (reference sequence). The CDR3 reads CATSRGDGQINYGYTF. CDR3 bases: TGTGCCACCAGCAGAGGAGATGGACAGATTAACTATGGCTACACCTTC.

The chain couples TRBV6-5 to TRBJ2-3; D remains ambiguous. The CDR3 runs to 15 residues. CDR1 is MNHEY, CDR2 SVGAGI, per germline. Trimming removed 0 bases from V and 3 bases from J, with 10 bases in between. CDR3 DNA: TGTGCCAGCAGTTACTCGAACGGTGGAACAGATACGCAGTATTTT. It yields the protein CASSYSNGGTDTQYF.

With regard to this clonotype: The germline gene is not matched at one end of the junction; a read error may be the cause. This chain joins TRBV7-6 and TRBJ2-2, with 12 bases identical to TRBD1. This CDR3 region has 16 residues. CDR1 SGHVS and CDR2 FNYEAQ come from the germline V gene. This CDR3 is CASSLGTGGRGGELFF. DNA for the CDR3: TGTGCTAGCAGCTTGGGGACAGGGGGCCGAGGCGGGGAGCTGTTTTTT.

The V and J genes are TRBV4-1 and TRBJ1-1; no clear D. Trimming stripped 6 bases from V and 4 bases from J, with 12 bases between. The CDR3 totals 13 residues. The germline gives CDR1 MGHRA, CDR2 YSYEKL. DNA for the CDR3: TGCGCCAGCAGACCCTCCCCTGGCACTGAAGCTTTCTTT. It translates to CASRPSPGTEAFF.

As for this clonotype: The final CDR3 position lacks the conserved phenylalanine or tryptophan, pointing to a likely read error. The chain employs TRBV12-3 or TRBV12-4 and TRBJ1-5; TRBD1 aligns across 7 bases. CDR3 size: 14 residues. Trimming cost V 7 bases and J 10 bases; bases outside gene matches: 13. The CDR3 bases are TGTGCCAGCATTCTGGACAGGCGATCAGATCCCCAGCATTTG. It yields the protein CASILDRRSDPQHL.

Comments on this clonotype: Being one base from a much bigger clone, this may be a read error. This chain's CDR3 is CASSLKIGSFYEQYF. CDR3 nucleotides: TGTGCCAGCAGCTTAAAGATCGGGAGCTTCTACGAGCAGTACTTC. The rearrangement joins TRBV11-1 to TRBJ2-7; weak D call: TRBD2 (6 bases). V was cut by 2 bases and J by 3 bases, with 14 bases left in between. The germline V gene encodes CDR1 SGHAT and CDR2 FQDESV (reference sequence). CDR3 length: 15 residues.

A word on this clonotype: One end of the junction is discordant with germline, which a read error may explain. V gene TRBV28 combines with J gene TRBJ1-1; TRBD1 matches 8 bases. Germline V gene lookup returns CDR1 MDHEN and CDR2 SYDVKM. The CDR3 has 13 amino acids. For the CDR3, the DNA is TGTGCCAGCAGTGGACAGGGCAACACTGAAGATTTCTTT. Its translation is CASSGQGNTEDFF. Filled out from reference TRBV28 and TRBJ1-1, the complete variable domain reads DVKVTQSSRYLVKRTGEKVFLECVQDMDHENMFWYRQDPGLGLRLIYFSYDVKMKEKGDIPEGYSVSREKKERFSLILESASTNQTSMYLCASSGQGNTEDFFGQGTRLTVV.